This T cell receptor (beta chain) was captured by sequencing in a study of T cell responses to AZD1222 COVID-19 vaccine. At the level of the study: Second-dose timings of about 4 or about 12 weeks were pooled.

Study results and limitations: Unmutated variant regions are reportedly targeted by nearly half of spike-specific TCRs. Vaccine-associated CD4 TCRs ranged over spike, dominating at 160-218 and 743-854. White British donors predominated, females outnumbered males, and clonal diversity was possibly underestimated.

Clones were sequenced by immunoSEQ multiplex PCR, and TCRdb holds only the in-frame ones, with some missing. The sample includes over 150,000 clones, approximately 90% of them seen just once. About this clone itself: Its antigen is unidentified.

The sample in question was peripheral blood, obtained on day 0 of AZD1222 vaccination. This receptor was obtained from an adult in good health.

The CDR3 DNA sequence: TGCGCCAGCAGCCAAGACCGGACAGGCCGAACGGGATATGAAAAACTGTTTTTT. Translation gives CASSQDRTGRTGYEKLFF. The genes are TRBV4-1 and TRBJ1-4; 7 nucleotides line up with TRBD1. The germline V gene has CDR1 MGHRA and CDR2 YSYEKL. Losses at the gene ends were 0 bases for V and 6 bases for J; bases not matched to a gene: 13. The CDR3 is 18 amino acids.